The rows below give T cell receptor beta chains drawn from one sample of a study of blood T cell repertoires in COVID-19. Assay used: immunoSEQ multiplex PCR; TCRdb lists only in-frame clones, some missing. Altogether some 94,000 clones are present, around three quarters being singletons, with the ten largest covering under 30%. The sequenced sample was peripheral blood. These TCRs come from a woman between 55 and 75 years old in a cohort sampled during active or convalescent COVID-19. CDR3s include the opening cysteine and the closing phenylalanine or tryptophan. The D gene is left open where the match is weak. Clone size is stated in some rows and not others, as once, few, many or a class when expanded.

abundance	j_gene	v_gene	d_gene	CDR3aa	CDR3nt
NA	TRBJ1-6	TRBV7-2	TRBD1	CASSLRGQSSYNSPLHF	TGTGCCAGCAGCTTACGGGGACAGAGCTCCTATAATTCACCCCTCCACTTT
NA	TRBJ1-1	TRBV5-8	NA	CASSLRGMGTEAFF	TGTGCCAGCAGCTTGAGGGGGATGGGCACTGAAGCTTTCTTT
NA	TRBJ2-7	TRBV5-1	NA	CASRVDLLGDLEQYF	TGCGCCAGCAGAGTAGATCTCTTGGGCGATCTCGAGCAGTACTTC
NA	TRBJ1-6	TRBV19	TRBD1	CASSPRTGYNSPLHF	TGTGCCAGTAGTCCAAGGACAGGGTATAATTCACCCCTCCACTTT
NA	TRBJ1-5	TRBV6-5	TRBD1	CASTQGQVNQPQHF	TGTGCCAGCACCCAGGGACAGGTCAATCAGCCCCAGCATTTT
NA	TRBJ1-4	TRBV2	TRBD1	CASSIPTGTREKLFF	TGTGCCAGCAGCATACCGACAGGGACTAGGGAAAAACTGTTTTTT
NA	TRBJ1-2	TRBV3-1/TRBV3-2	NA	CASSQEARSGYTF	TGTGCCAGCAGCCAAGAGGCCAGAAGTGGCTACACCTTC
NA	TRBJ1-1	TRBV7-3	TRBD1	CASSLDRGIEAFF	TGTGCCAGCAGCTTAGACAGGGGGATTGAAGCTTTCTTT
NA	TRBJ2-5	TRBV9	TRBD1	CASSVAPFPGTGQETQYF	TGTGCCAGCAGCGTAGCCCCTTTTCCCGGGACAGGCCAAGAGACCCAGTACTTC
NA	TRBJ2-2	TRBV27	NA	CASSSRQRQNTGELFF	TGTGCCAGCAGTTCCCGGCAGCGGCAAAACACCGGGGAGCTGTTTTTT
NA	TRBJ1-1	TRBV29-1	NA	CSVGQGFGNTEAFF	TGCAGCGTTGGCCAGGGGTTCGGGAACACTGAAGCTTTCTTT
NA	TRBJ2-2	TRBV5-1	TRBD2	CPPRRGGAGTGELFF	TGCCCCCCCCGCCGGGGGGGGGCTGGCACCGGGGAGCTGTTTTTT
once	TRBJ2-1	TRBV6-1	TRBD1	CASSEGQGAVNEQFF	TGTGCCAGCAGTGAAGGACAGGGGGCCGTCAATGAGCAGTTCTTC
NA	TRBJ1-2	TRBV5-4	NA	CASSFERLNYGYTF	TGTGCCAGCAGCTTCGAGCGGCTAAACTATGGCTACACCTTC
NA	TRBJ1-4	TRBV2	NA	CASRAGPTNEKLFF	TGTGCCAGCAGGGCGGGTCCAACTAATGAAAAACTGTTTTTT
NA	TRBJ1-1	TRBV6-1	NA	CASSAFSGLANTEAFF	TGTGCCAGCAGTGCTTTCTCAGGGTTAGCCAACACTGAAGCTTTCTTT
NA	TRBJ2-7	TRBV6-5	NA	CASSYQGPIYEQYF	TGTGCCAGCAGTTACCAGGGGCCGATCTACGAGCAGTACTTC
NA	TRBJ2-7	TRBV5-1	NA	CASSVPSRVPYEQYF	TGCGCCAGCAGCGTCCCATCGCGGGTTCCCTACGAGCAGTACTTC
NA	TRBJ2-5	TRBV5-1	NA	CASSNSVPQQETQYF	TGCGCCAGCAGCAATTCCGTCCCCCAGCAAGAGACCCAGTACTTC
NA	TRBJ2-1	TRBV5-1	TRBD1	CASSLETGVYNEQFF	TGCGCCAGCAGCTTGGAAACAGGGGTCTACAATGAGCAGTTCTTC